This T cell receptor (beta chain) came from a study of blood T cell repertoires in COVID-19. Study in general: The United States, Italy and Spain were the sources of the acute and convalescent COVID-19 samples. PBMCs, B-cell-depleted T cells, or T cells provided the cDNA or gDNA that made up the material.

The CDR3 runs to 15 residues. The germline V gene encodes CDR1 SGHVS and CDR2 FQNEAQ. V lost 5 bases, J lost 6 bases, and 19 bases lay in between. Seattle-derived patients entered the study during active infection and were followed longitudinally. Authors' analysis steps: Estimates of nucleated cell counts were drawn from the amplification of reference gene primers. Clones were read by immunoSEQ multiplex PCR, and TCRdb kept only the in-frame ones, dropping some. V, J and clone size reflect that table, while D and trimming were determined from the DNA. This table holds almost 300,000 clones, approximately 89% found once.

V and J are TRBV7-8 and TRBJ2-5; D perhaps matches TRBD1 (8 bases). The sample taken for sequencing was peripheral blood. The receptor was derived from a woman in her thirties with COVID-19, enrolled during active disease. The CDR3, as DNA: TGTGCCAGCAGCGCACCACAGGGGGGGAGCAAGACCCAGTACTTC. The encoded protein is CASSAPQGGSKTQYF.